The 4 T cell receptor beta chains below were found in one sample sequenced in a study of vaccination effects on CD4 cells after COVID-19. Their antigens are not known. Some clones are missing from TCRdb's copy, which holds only in-frame ones; the method was immunoSEQ multiplex PCR. The sample records some 31,000 clones, roughly 75% being singletons. Cultured cells yielded isolated CD4+ T cells after 10 days. SARS-CoV-2 infection was confirmed by PCR in the person between March and December 2020. Vaccination of participants consisted of two doses of either the BNT162b2 or mRNA-1273 vaccine. The source material was CD4+ T cells from PBMCs cultured without peptide, sampled after COVID-19 vaccination. All receptors derive from a human donor who had a prior SARS-CoV-2 infection.

V and J are TRBV7-9 and TRBJ2-3; D possibly corresponds to TRBD2 (6 bases). This CDR3 has 14 amino acids. Germline CDR1 is SEHNR and CDR2 is FQNEAQ (reference sequence). V was cut by 5 bases and J by 2 bases, with 11 bases left in between. The CDR3 loop is CASSRGTYTDTQYF. CDR3 nucleotide sequence: TGTGCCAGCAGCCGGGGGACCTACACAGATACGCAGTATTTT.

The V gene is TRBV7-2, the J gene TRBJ2-7; D tentatively fits TRBD1 or TRBD2 (6 bases each). Germline V gives CDR1 SGHTA, CDR2 FQGNSA. CDR3 length: 15 residues. Trimming cost V 7 bases and J 4 bases, with 20 bases left between them. CDR3: CASNPGGAERYEQYF. CDR3 sequence (DNA): TGTGCCAGCAACCCCGGGGGCGCCGAGAGGTACGAGCAGTACTTC.

The sample holds a few counts of this clone. The rearrangement joins TRBV20-1 to TRBJ1-6; 7 bases map to TRBD1. CDR3 size: 13 residues. Germline-derived CDR1 and CDR2 are DFQATT and SNEGSKA (reference sequence). V gave up 3 bases and J gave up 10 bases; unmatched junction bases: 6. DNA of the CDR3: TGCAGTGCTAGTTACAGGGGAGGCTCACCCCTCCACTTT. This translates into CSASYRGGSPLHF.

This chain links TRBV7-8 with TRBJ1-1, with D unclear. V shed 2 bases and J shed 0 bases, with 7 bases lying between them. The CDR3 length is 14 residues. Per germline, CDR1 SGHVS and CDR2 FQNEAQ. The CDR3 is CASSLSRMNTEAFF. As DNA, the CDR3 is TGTGCCAGCAGCTTATCCCGAATGAACACTGAAGCTTTCTTT.